This T cell receptor (beta chain) stems from a study of TIL therapy for anti-PD-1-resistant metastatic lung cancer. The libraries were made with immunoSEQ v3. TCRdb's table, derived via immunoSEQ multiplex PCR, lists solely in-frame clones and lacks some. The profile shows about 25,000 clones, just under 75% of them singletons. The sample's time point: pre-treatment sample, taken before nivolumab and TIL therapy. Pleural nodules or supraclavicular lymph nodes made up most of the excised metastases sampled. This receptor was identified in a person aged 25 to 80 with non-small cell lung cancer. Sequenced material: tumor tissue, taken at baseline.

The CDR3 spells CASSGQGTDTQYF. As DNA, the CDR3 is TGCGCCAGCAGCGGTCAGGGCACAGATACGCAGTATTTT. This chain connects TRBV5-1 to TRBJ2-3; D not certain. There are 13 residues in the CDR3. Germline V gene data show CDR1 as SGHRS and CDR2 as YFSETQ. The germline V and J ends were trimmed by 4 bases and 1 base, with 7 bases remaining between them. Complete variable domain (other parts from reference TRBV5-1 and TRBJ2-3): KAGVTQTPRYLIKTRGQQVTLSCSPISGHRSVSWYQQTPGQGLQFLFEYFSETQRNKGNFPGRFSGRQFSNSRSEMNVSTLELGDSALYLCASSGQGTDTQYFGPGTRLTVL.